This T cell receptor beta chain was recorded in a study of T-cell memory formation after mild COVID-19 (dated by TCRdb to the early 2020s). Study-level background: TCR sequence clusters from the two donors were largely donor specific. The cohort comprised two young, previously healthy adult volunteers, one female and one male. In two donors, T-cell clones that expanded and contracted after mild COVID-19 were followed by sequencing TCRalpha and TCRbeta repertoires longitudinally.

V and J lose 6 bases and 0 bases, and a span of 11 bases separates them. Reading from cysteine to phenylalanine, the CDR3 counts 15 amino acids. This entry keeps only the CDR3 DNA: 45 bases, framed from base 1. The germline V gene gives CDR1 as MNHNS and CDR2 as SASEGT. PBMCs were isolated by Ficoll-Paque density gradient centrifugation. TCRdb records Illumina NovaSeq 6000 as the sequencer. TCRalpha and TCRbeta cDNA libraries were constructed by 5'RACE with constant-segment primers, with sample barcodes and unique molecular identifiers being introduced. RNA was extracted from every sample with Trizol reagent. The libraries were amplified in two PCR steps, and the second step added a second sample barcode and Illumina TruSeq adapters. Libraries were sequenced on an Illumina NovaSeq with 2 x 150 bp paired-end reads. In the source study's methods: Reads were demultiplexed and collapsed into UMI-guided consensus sequences with migec v1.2.7. Using mixcr v2.1.11, UMI consensuses were aligned to TRA and TRB V and J templates and then assembled into clonotypes. A clonotype was counted as expanded or contracted only if both edgeR and NoisET called the change significant, with noise models trained on biological replicates. edgeR calls used a false discovery rate-adjusted p below 0.01 and a log2 fold-change threshold of 1. PCA with hierarchical clustering of max-normalized trajectories of the 1000 most abundant clonotypes was used as exploratory dynamics analysis. The CD4 or CD8 phenotype of responding clones was assigned using the separately sequenced CD4+ and CD8+ repertoires. TCRdb reworked the public reads: Q25 trimming with fastp, MiXCR clone assembly, productive beta chains retained. Entries are consolidated by CDR3 protein sequence, retaining the most common genes and DNA. What appears here as the V and J calls and clone size reflects TCRdb's work, not the paper's. In all, the sample holds over 300,000 distinct CDR3 sequences, and 20% to 25% of those were seen once. The ten largest clones represent around a fifth of the sample.

The paper as a whole reports these results and caveats: Only a couple of mild cases were covered in the study, and larger cohorts including severe cases with pre-infection samples were considered necessary. SARS-CoV-2 specificity was not confirmed for the second-wave clones peaking on day 37. From day 15 to 85, contracting clones showed balanced CD4/CD8 phenotypes, whereas a second wave of clones that expanded from day 15 to 37 leaned towards CD4+. The detection of some responding clones in pre-infection memory suggests that pre-existing cross-reactive memory T cells joined the SARS-CoV-2 response. Contracting CD4+ clones turned up mainly in the CM and EM memory subsets, whereas EMRA was where CD8+ clones were enriched.

Of note for this clonotype: Its antigen target is currently unknown. Per-base qualities were not stored, and no clone one base away is much larger.

The chain employs TRBV6-1 and TRBJ1-4; the D gene lacks a confident call. Sample: PBMCs or a T cell subset sorted from them (not recorded which). The receptor comes from a man younger than 35 who had mild COVID-19 (a few samples of this study predate the infection). The sample titles of this study are shuffled in the database, so cell type and time point are left out; the donor was told from shared clones. DNA sequence: TGTGCCAGCAGACTCCCTGGGACAACTAATGAAAAACTGTTTTTT. This yields the protein CASRLPGTTNEKLFF.